This is a list of T cell receptor beta chains from one sample in a study of blood T cell repertoires in COVID-19. The assay was immunoSEQ multiplex PCR, and TCRdb's table has in-frame clones only and misses some. The sample carries roughly 390,000 clones, over 75% recorded once. Sample: peripheral blood. The origin of the receptors is a woman in her thirties with COVID-19, enrolled during active disease. CDR3s include the opening cysteine and the closing phenylalanine or tryptophan. The D gene is left open where the match is weak. Clone size is shown for a subset of rows, as once, few, many or a class of expanded clone.

13	TRBV28	NA	TRBD1	TRBJ1-2	CAIQPGQVLGYTF	TGTGCCATCCAGCCGGGACAGGTGCTTGGCTACACCTTC
9	TRBV2	NA	NA	TRBJ1-2	CASSFTVTF	TGTGCCAGCAGCTTTACGGTCACCTTC
15	TRBV30	NA	NA	TRBJ2-6	CAWSVRWTGANVLTF	TGTGCCTGGAGTGTACGATGGACAGGGGCCAACGTCCTGACTTTC
16	TRBV4-1	NA	NA	TRBJ1-1	CASSQAGGARKTEAFF	TGCGCCAGCAGCCAAGCAGGAGGGGCGCGGAAAACTGAAGCTTTCTTT
12	TRBV18	NA	NA	TRBJ2-1	CASSPPLNEQFF	TGTGCCAGCTCACCCCCCCTCAATGAGCAGTTCTTC
12	TRBV28	NA	NA	TRBJ1-1	CASRTPGGEAFF	TGTGCCAGCAGGACCCCGGGGGGTGAAGCTTTCTTT
15	TRBV3-1/TRBV3-2	once	TRBD2	TRBJ2-3	CASSHSSGRTDTQYF	TGTGCCAGCAGCCACTCTAGCGGGAGGACAGATACGCAGTATTTT
13	TRBV10-1	NA	TRBD1	TRBJ1-5	CASSPQGSQPQHF	TGCGCCAGCAGCCCACAGGGGAGTCAGCCCCAGCATTTT
14	TRBV28	NA	TRBD2	TRBJ2-1	CASIASGNYNEQFF	TGTGCCAGCATTGCTAGCGGGAACTACAATGAGCAGTTCTTC
17	TRBV19	NA	TRBD2	TRBJ2-2	CASSILPERELAGELFF	TGTGCCAGTAGTATATTACCCGAGCGGGAGTTGGCCGGGGAGCTGTTTTTT